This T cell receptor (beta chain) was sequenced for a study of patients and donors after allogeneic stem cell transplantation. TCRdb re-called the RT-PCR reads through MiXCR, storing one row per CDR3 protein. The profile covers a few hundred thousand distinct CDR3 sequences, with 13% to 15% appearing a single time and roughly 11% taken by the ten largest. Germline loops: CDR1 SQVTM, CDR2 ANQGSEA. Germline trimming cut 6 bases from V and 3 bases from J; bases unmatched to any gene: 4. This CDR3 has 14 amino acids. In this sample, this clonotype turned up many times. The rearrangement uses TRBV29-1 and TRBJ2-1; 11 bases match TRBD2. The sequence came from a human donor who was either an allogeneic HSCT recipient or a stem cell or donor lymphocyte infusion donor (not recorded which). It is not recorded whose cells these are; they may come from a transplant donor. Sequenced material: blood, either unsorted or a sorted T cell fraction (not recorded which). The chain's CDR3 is CSVGGTSGYNEQFF. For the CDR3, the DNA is TGCAGCGTCGGAGGGACTAGCGGCTACAATGAGCAGTTCTTC.